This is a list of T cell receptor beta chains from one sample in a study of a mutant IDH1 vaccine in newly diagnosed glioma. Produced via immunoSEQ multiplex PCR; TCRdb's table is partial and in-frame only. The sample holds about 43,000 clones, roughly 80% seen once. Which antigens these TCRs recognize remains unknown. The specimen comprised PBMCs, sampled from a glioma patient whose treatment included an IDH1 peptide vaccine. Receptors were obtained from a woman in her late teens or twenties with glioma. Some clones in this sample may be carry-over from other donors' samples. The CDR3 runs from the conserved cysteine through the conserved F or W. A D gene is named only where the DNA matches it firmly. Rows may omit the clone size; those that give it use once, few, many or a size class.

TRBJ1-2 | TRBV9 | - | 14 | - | TGTGCCAGCAGCGTAAGCGGTGGCTTCTATGGCTACACCTTC | CASSVSGGFYGYTF
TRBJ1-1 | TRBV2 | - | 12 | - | TGTGCCAGCAACCCAGGGGTGGCTGAAGCTTTCTTT | CASNPGVAEAFF
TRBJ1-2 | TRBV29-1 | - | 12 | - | TGCAGCACCCGAACCGGGACACATGGCTACACCTTC | CSTRTGTHGYTF
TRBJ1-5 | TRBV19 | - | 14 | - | TGTGCCAGTACTGGCCTATCGGGGAATCAGCCCCAGCATTTT | CASTGLSGNQPQHF
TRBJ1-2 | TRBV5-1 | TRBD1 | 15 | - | TGCGCCAGCAGCCGGACAGGGGATCCTTCCTATGGCTACACCTTC | CASSRTGDPSYGYTF
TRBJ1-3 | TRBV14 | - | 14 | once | TGTGCCAGCAGCCCTACAGGAACTGGAAACACCATATATTTT | CASSPTGTGNTIYF
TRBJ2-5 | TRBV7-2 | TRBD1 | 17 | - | TGTGCCAGCAGCTTACGAGCCCGGACCTCAGGGGGAGAGACCCAGTACTTC | CASSLRARTSGGETQYF
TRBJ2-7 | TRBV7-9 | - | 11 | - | TGTGCCAGCATAAGAGGGGATGAGCAGTACTTC | CASIRGDEQYF
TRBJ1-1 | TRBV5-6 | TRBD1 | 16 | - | TGTGCCAGCAGCGACCTCCGCCGGACAGGGGACACTGAAGCTTTCTTT | CASSDLRRTGDTEAFF
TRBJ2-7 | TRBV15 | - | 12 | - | TGTGCCATCCGGGGACCTTCCTACGAGCAGTACTTC | CAIRGPSYEQYF
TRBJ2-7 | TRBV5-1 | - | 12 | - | TGCGCCAGCAGCACAGAGTCCTACGAGCAGTACTTC | CASSTESYEQYF
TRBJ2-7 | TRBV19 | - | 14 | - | TGTGCCAGTAGTTCCGGACGGAACTCCTACGAGCAGTACTTC | CASSSGRNSYEQYF
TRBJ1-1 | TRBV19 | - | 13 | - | TGTGCCAGTAGAAACCGAGGGGGACTGGAAGCTTTCTTT | CASRNRGGLEAFF
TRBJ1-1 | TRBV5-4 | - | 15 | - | TGTGCCAGCAGCGCAGAGGGAGTAAGGGACACTGAAGCTTTCTTT | CASSAEGVRDTEAFF
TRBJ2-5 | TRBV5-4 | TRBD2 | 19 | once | TGTGCCAGCAGCAAGGGACTAGCGGGAGGTTCGGGATGGTCGGAGACCCAGTACTTC | CASSKGLAGGSGWSETQYF
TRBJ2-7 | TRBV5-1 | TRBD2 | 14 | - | TGCGCCAGCAGCTCCGGGACTAGCGGGAACGAGCAGTACTTC | CASSSGTSGNEQYF
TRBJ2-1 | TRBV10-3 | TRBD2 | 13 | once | TGTGCCACCAGACTAGCGGGGGAGGGTGAGCAGTTCTTC | CATRLAGEGEQFF
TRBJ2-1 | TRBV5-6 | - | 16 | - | TGTGCCAGCAGCTCACGGAGCGGGACAGCCTACAATGAGCAGTTCTTC | CASSSRSGTAYNEQFF
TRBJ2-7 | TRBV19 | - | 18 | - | TGTGCCAGTAGTTCCTCCCCGGGGGGGACAGGTCAAAGCTACGCGCAGTACTTC | CASSSSPGGTGQSYAQYF
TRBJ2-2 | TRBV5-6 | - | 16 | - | TGTGCCAGCAGCCCAATCGGCAGGGGGAACACCGGGGAGCTGTTTTTT | CASSPIGRGNTGELFF
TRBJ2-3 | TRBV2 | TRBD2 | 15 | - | TGTGCCAGCAGTGAGGAGCGGGGAGTCACAGATACGCAGTATTTT | CASSEERGVTDTQYF
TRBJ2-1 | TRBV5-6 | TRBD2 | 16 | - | TGTGCCAGCAGCTTGGAAAGCGGGGGTGCCTACAATGAGCAGTTCTTC | CASSLESGGAYNEQFF
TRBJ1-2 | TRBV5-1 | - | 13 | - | TGCGCCAGCAGCTCCGAGGGGAGGGGGGGCCTCTCCTTC | CASSSEGRGGLSF
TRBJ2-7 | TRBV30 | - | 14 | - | TGTGCCTGGAGTTTGGGAGCCCCCCCCTACGAGCAGTACTTC | CAWSLGAPPYEQYF
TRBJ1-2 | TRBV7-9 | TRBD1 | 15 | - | TGTGCCAGCAGCTCCTGGGGACAGGGGGCAGGGGGCTACACCTTC | CASSSWGQGAGGYTF
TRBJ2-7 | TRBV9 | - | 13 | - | TGTGCCAGCAGCGTAGGGCCTTACTACGAGCAGTACTTC | CASSVGPYYEQYF
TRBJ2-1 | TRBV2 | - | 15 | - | TGTGCCAGACGAATGGATGGCGGGAATGGAAATGAGCAGTTCTTC | CARRMDGGNGNEQFF
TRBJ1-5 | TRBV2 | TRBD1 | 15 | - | TGTGCCAGCAGTGAGGACGGACAGGGAAATCAGCCCCAGCATTTT | CASSEDGQGNQPQHF
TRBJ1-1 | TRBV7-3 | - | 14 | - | TGTGCCAGCAGCTTAACGGGGGACAAATCTCCAGCTTTCTTT | CASSLTGDKSPAFF
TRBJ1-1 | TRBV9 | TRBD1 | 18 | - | TGTGCCAGCAGCGTAGTCGGCACAGGGGGCGGGAGGGTCACTGAAGCTTTCTTT | CASSVVGTGGGRVTEAFF
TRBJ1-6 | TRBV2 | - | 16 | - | TGTGCCAGCAGTGAGGTGGCGTTGGCCCATAATTCACCCCTCCACTTT | CASSEVALAHNSPLHF
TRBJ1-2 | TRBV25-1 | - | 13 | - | TGTGCCAGCAGTTTCGGCAGGGGATATGGCTACACCTTC | CASSFGRGYGYTF
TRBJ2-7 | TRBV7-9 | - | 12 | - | TGTGCCAGCAGCTTAGCACAGGACGAGCAGTACTTC | CASSLAQDEQYF
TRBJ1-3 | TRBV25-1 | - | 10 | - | TGTGCCAGCAGAGGGTACACCATATATTTT | CASRGYTIYF
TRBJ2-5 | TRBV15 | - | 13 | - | TGTGCCACCAGGGAAATACTCCAAGAGACCCAGTACTTC | CATREILQETQYF
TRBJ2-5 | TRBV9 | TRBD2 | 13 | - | TGTGCCAGCAGCTCCGGGACTAGTACGCCCCAGTACTTC | CASSSGTSTPQYF
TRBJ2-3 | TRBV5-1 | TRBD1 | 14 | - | TGCGCCAGCGGCCTAGCCAGGGGGACAGATACGCAGTATTTT | CASGLARGTDTQYF
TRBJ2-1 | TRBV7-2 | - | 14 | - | TGTGCCAGCACCTCTTCGGCCGGGGCGAGGGAGCAGTTCTTC | CASTSSAGAREQFF
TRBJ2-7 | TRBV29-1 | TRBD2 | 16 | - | TGCAGCGTTGAAGGCCTGGTAGCGGGAGCGCGCTACGAGCAGTACTTC | CSVEGLVAGARYEQYF
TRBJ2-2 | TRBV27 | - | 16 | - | TGTGCCAGCAGTTTAGTCGGGGGCGCGACTCCCGGGGAGCTGTTTTTT | CASSLVGGATPGELFF
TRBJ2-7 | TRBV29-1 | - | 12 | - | TGCAGCGTTGAAAGGGACTCCTACGAGCAGTACTTC | CSVERDSYEQYF
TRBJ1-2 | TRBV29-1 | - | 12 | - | TGCAGCGGATCACTGCGGGGGGGCGGCTACACCTTC | CSGSLRGGGYTF
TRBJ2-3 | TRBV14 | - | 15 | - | TGTGCCAGCAGCCAAGGTGACATTAGCACAGATACGCAGTATTTT | CASSQGDISTDTQYF
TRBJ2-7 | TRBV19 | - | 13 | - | TGTGCCAGTAGTAGATCAGGGTCCTACGAGCAGTACTTC | CASSRSGSYEQYF
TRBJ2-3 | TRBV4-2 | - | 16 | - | TGTGCCAGCAGCCGAAGCGACCCACGATTGCCAGATACGCAGTATTTT | CASSRSDPRLPDTQYF
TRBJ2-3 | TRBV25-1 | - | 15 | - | TGTGCTCGCTCGGGGTGGGGTGTTAGCACAGATACGCAGTATTTT | CARSGWGVSTDTQYF
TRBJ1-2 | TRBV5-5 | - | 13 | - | TGTGCCAGCAGCCTGGACACCTACTATGGCTACACCTTC | CASSLDTYYGYTF
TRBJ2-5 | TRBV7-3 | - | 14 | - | TGTGCCAGCAGCTTAAGCGCCGGACGGGAGACCCAGTACTTC | CASSLSAGRETQYF
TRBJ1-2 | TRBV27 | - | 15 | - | TGTGCCAGCAGGGGGAACCGGGACAACGTCTATGGCTACACCTTC | CASRGNRDNVYGYTF
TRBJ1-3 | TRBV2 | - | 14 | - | TGTGCCAGCAGTTGGGGCGGGGGCGGAAACACCATATATTTT | CASSWGGGGNTIYF
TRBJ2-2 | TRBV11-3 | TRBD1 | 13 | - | TGTGCCAGCGGGACAGAGAACACCGGGGAGCTGTTTTTT | CASGTENTGELFF
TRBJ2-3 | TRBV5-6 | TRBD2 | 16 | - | TGTGCCAGCAGGTCTAGCGGGATAAGGGTCACAGATACGCAGTATTTT | CASRSSGIRVTDTQYF
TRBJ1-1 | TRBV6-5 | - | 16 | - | TGTGCCAGCAGTTATAACCTGGCGACCCTAAACACTGAAGCTTTCTTT | CASSYNLATLNTEAFF
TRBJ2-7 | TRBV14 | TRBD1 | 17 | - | TGTGCCAGCAGCCAAGGGACAGGGTCCTTCTTCCGGTACGAGCAGTACTTC | CASSQGTGSFFRYEQYF
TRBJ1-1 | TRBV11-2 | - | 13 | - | TGTGCCAGCAGCTTTAACCCTACCACTGAAGCTTTCTTT | CASSFNPTTEAFF